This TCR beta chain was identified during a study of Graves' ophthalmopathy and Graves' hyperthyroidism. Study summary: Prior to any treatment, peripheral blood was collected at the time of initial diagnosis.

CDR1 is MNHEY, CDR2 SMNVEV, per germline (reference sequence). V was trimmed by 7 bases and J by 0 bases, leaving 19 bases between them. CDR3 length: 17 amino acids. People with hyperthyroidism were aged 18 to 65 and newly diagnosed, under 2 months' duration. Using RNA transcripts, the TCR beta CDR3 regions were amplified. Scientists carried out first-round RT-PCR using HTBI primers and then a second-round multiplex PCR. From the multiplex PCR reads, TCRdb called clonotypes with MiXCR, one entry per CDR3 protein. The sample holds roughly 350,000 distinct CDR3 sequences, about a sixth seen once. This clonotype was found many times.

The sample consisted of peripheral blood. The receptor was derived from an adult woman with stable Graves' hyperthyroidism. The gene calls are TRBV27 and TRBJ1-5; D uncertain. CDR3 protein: CASTQDYYSYSNQPQHF. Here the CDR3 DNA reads TGTGCCAGCACTCAGGATTACTATTCTTATAGCAATCAGCCCCAGCATTTT.